These T cell receptor beta chains were read from a single sample in a study of cytomegalovirus exposure and HLA in healthy donors. TCRdb keeps only in-frame clones here, not all; method: immunoSEQ multiplex PCR. Of about 200,000 clones in the sample, 65% to 80% were seen once. The sequenced material came from PBMCs. These receptors were taken from a man in his fifties or sixties in good health and CMV-seronegative. Each CDR3 is given with its conserved first and last residue. Each record gives: CDR3 protein, CDR3 DNA, clone size, D gene, V gene, J gene. D genes are given only for firm matches. Some rows have no size entry. The others give once, few or many, or a class for an expanded clone.

cdr3_aa: CASTPTQIDTGELFF
cdr3_nt: TGTGCCAGCACCCCGACACAAATCGACACCGGGGAGCTGTTTTTT
clone_size: NA
d_call: NA
v_call: TRBV2
j_call: TRBJ2-2

cdr3_aa: CASSPDRGANEKLFF
cdr3_nt: TGTGCCAGCAGCCCAGACAGGGGTGCTAATGAAAAACTGTTTTTT
clone_size: NA
d_call: TRBD1
v_call: TRBV2
j_call: TRBJ1-4

cdr3_aa: CASSFIFGRRAYEQYF
cdr3_nt: TGTGCCAGCAGCTTTATATTCGGGAGGAGGGCCTACGAGCAGTACTTC
clone_size: NA
d_call: TRBD2
v_call: TRBV11-2
j_call: TRBJ2-7

cdr3_aa: CASSFSGPNYEQYF
cdr3_nt: TGTGCCAGCAGCTTTAGCGGGCCCAACTACGAGCAGTACTTC
clone_size: NA
d_call: TRBD2
v_call: TRBV7-2
j_call: TRBJ2-7

cdr3_aa: CASSQDLAGVGGEQFF
cdr3_nt: TGTGCCAGCAGCCAAGACCTAGCGGGAGTTGGGGGTGAGCAGTTCTTC
clone_size: NA
d_call: TRBD2
v_call: TRBV4-2
j_call: TRBJ2-1

cdr3_aa: CASSRDTQETQYF
cdr3_nt: TGTGCCAGCAGTCGAGACACCCAAGAGACCCAGTACTTC
clone_size: NA
d_call: NA
v_call: TRBV2
j_call: TRBJ2-5

cdr3_aa: CASSFGHMGQEGAFF
cdr3_nt: TGCGCCAGCAGCTTTGGTCATATGGGCCAAGAAGGAGCTTTCTTT
clone_size: NA
d_call: NA
v_call: TRBV5-1
j_call: TRBJ1-1

cdr3_aa: CASSSTTGTEAFF
cdr3_nt: TGTGCCAGCAGCTCCACAACAGGGACCGAAGCTTTCTTT
clone_size: NA
d_call: NA
v_call: TRBV7-9
j_call: TRBJ1-1

cdr3_aa: CASSAGNSAGDTIYF
cdr3_nt: TGCGCCAGCAGCGCAGGCAACAGTGCCGGTGACACCATATATTTT
clone_size: few
d_call: NA
v_call: TRBV5-1
j_call: TRBJ1-3

cdr3_aa: CSAVRDSSGNTIYF
cdr3_nt: TGCAGCGCCGTGAGGGACTCCTCTGGAAACACCATATATTTT
clone_size: NA
d_call: NA
v_call: TRBV29-1
j_call: TRBJ1-3

cdr3_aa: CASSLHPGQGNSNQPQHF
cdr3_nt: TGTGCCAGCAGCTTACATCCGGGACAGGGCAATAGCAATCAGCCCCAGCATTTT
clone_size: NA
d_call: TRBD1
v_call: TRBV5-5
j_call: TRBJ1-5

cdr3_aa: CASGLGTSGTDTQCF
cdr3_nt: TGTGCTAGTGGTTTGGGGACTAGCGGAACGGATACGCAGTGTTTT
clone_size: once
d_call: TRBD2
v_call: TRBV12-5
j_call: TRBJ2-3

cdr3_aa: CASEKVENTEAFF
cdr3_nt: TGTGCCAGCGAAAAAGTAGAGAACACTGAAGCTTTCTTT
clone_size: few
d_call: NA
v_call: TRBV28
j_call: TRBJ1-1

cdr3_aa: CASTSGQGRYGYTF
cdr3_nt: TGTGCCAGTACCTCGGGACAGGGGAGGTATGGCTACACCTTC
clone_size: NA
d_call: TRBD1
v_call: TRBV5-4
j_call: TRBJ1-2

cdr3_aa: CASSLTPSYEQYF
cdr3_nt: TGTGCCAGCAGCTTAACCCCATCCTACGAGCAGTACTTC
clone_size: NA
d_call: NA
v_call: TRBV7-3
j_call: TRBJ2-7

cdr3_aa: CASSLLLAGTNEQFF
cdr3_nt: TGCGCCAGCAGCTTGCTCCTAGCGGGGACCAATGAGCAGTTCTTC
clone_size: NA
d_call: TRBD2
v_call: TRBV5-1
j_call: TRBJ2-1

cdr3_aa: CASSILAGGPSSGNTIYF
cdr3_nt: TGTGCCAGTAGTATTCTGGCTGGAGGTCCGAGCTCTGGAAACACCATATATTTT
clone_size: NA
d_call: NA
v_call: TRBV19
j_call: TRBJ1-3

cdr3_aa: CASSKTGGGKQPQHF
cdr3_nt: TGTGCCAGCAGCAAGACAGGGGGCGGCAAGCAGCCCCAGCATTTT
clone_size: few
d_call: TRBD1
v_call: TRBV5-8
j_call: TRBJ1-5

cdr3_aa: CASTYSRVRTEAFF
cdr3_nt: TGTGCCAGCACATACTCCAGGGTAAGGACTGAAGCTTTCTTT
clone_size: NA
d_call: NA
v_call: TRBV2
j_call: TRBJ1-1

cdr3_aa: CASSLASRVHEQYF
cdr3_nt: TGTGCCAGCAGCTTAGCAAGCAGGGTCCACGAGCAGTACTTC
clone_size: NA
d_call: NA
v_call: TRBV7-9
j_call: TRBJ2-7

cdr3_aa: CASNPDSLNQPQHF
cdr3_nt: TGTGCCAGCAATCCGGACAGTCTAAATCAGCCCCAGCATTTT
clone_size: NA
d_call: NA
v_call: TRBV6-1
j_call: TRBJ1-5

cdr3_aa: CASKSGYNEQFF
cdr3_nt: TGTGCCAGCAAGTCCGGTTACAATGAGCAGTTCTTC
clone_size: NA
d_call: NA
v_call: TRBV6-6
j_call: TRBJ2-1

cdr3_aa: CASSPFSTGGYGYTF
cdr3_nt: TGTGCCAGCAGTCCGTTCTCCACGGGGGGGTATGGCTACACCTTC
clone_size: NA
d_call: NA
v_call: TRBV27
j_call: TRBJ1-2

cdr3_aa: CATSRGLMAGGGNEQFF
cdr3_nt: TGTGCCACCAGCAGAGGGTTAATGGCGGGAGGCGGAAATGAGCAGTTCTTC
clone_size: NA
d_call: TRBD2
v_call: TRBV15
j_call: TRBJ2-1

cdr3_aa: CSTSGGNEQFF
cdr3_nt: TGCAGCACGTCGGGGGGGAATGAGCAGTTCTTC
clone_size: NA
d_call: TRBD2
v_call: TRBV29-1
j_call: TRBJ2-1

cdr3_aa: CASTRDSQETQYF
cdr3_nt: TGTGCCAGCACTAGGGACAGCCAAGAGACCCAGTACTTC
clone_size: NA
d_call: TRBD1
v_call: TRBV6-6
j_call: TRBJ2-5

cdr3_aa: CASSVGTSGRVQETQYF
cdr3_nt: TGTGCCAGCAGCGTAGGGACTAGCGGGAGGGTCCAAGAGACCCAGTACTTC
clone_size: NA
d_call: TRBD2
v_call: TRBV9
j_call: TRBJ2-5

cdr3_aa: CASSSRVYNSPLHF
cdr3_nt: TGTGCCAGCAGCTCCCGGGTCTATAATTCACCCCTCCACTTT
clone_size: NA
d_call: NA
v_call: TRBV5-4
j_call: TRBJ1-6

cdr3_aa: CASSLEGLVRHF
cdr3_nt: TGTGCCAGCAGCTTAGAAGGTCTAGTGAGGCACTTC
clone_size: NA
d_call: NA
v_call: TRBV11-2
j_call: TRBJ2-7

cdr3_aa: CASSPGQGADTQYF
cdr3_nt: TGTGCCAGCAGCCCTGGACAGGGCGCAGATACGCAGTATTTT
clone_size: NA
d_call: TRBD1
v_call: TRBV13
j_call: TRBJ2-3

cdr3_aa: CASSPPLAGSTDTQYF
cdr3_nt: TGTGCCAGCAGCCCGCCACTAGCGGGAAGCACAGATACGCAGTATTTT
clone_size: NA
d_call: TRBD2
v_call: TRBV4-2
j_call: TRBJ2-3

cdr3_aa: CASSLQGAFGTGELFF
cdr3_nt: TGTGCCAGCAGTTTACAGGGGGCTTTTGGCACCGGGGAGCTGTTTTTT
clone_size: NA
d_call: TRBD1
v_call: TRBV6-6
j_call: TRBJ2-2

cdr3_aa: CASSSGTALNEKLFF
cdr3_nt: TGTGCCAGCAGTTCGGGGACAGCCCTTAATGAAAAACTGTTTTTT
clone_size: few
d_call: TRBD1
v_call: TRBV28
j_call: TRBJ1-4

cdr3_aa: CASSYSQGGRETQYF
cdr3_nt: TGTGCCAGCAGTTACTCTCAGGGGGGCCGAGAGACCCAGTACTTC
clone_size: NA
d_call: NA
v_call: TRBV6-6
j_call: TRBJ2-5

cdr3_aa: CASSLVATGFFYTF
cdr3_nt: TGCGCCAGCAGCTTGGTGGCGACAGGGTTTTTCTACACCTTC
clone_size: NA
d_call: TRBD1
v_call: TRBV5-1
j_call: TRBJ1-2

cdr3_aa: CAWRQGAYEQYF
cdr3_nt: TGTGCCTGGAGACAGGGGGCCTACGAGCAGTACTTC
clone_size: NA
d_call: TRBD1
v_call: TRBV30
j_call: TRBJ2-7

cdr3_aa: CASSLSGTGEHSAQYF
cdr3_nt: TGTGCCAGCAGCTTATCCGGGACAGGGGAACATTCGGCCCAGTACTTC
clone_size: NA
d_call: TRBD1
v_call: TRBV9
j_call: TRBJ2-5

cdr3_aa: CASSLGDRTGELFF
cdr3_nt: TGTGCCAGCAGCTTGGGGGACAGAACCGGGGAGCTGTTTTTT
clone_size: once
d_call: TRBD1
v_call: TRBV5-6
j_call: TRBJ2-2

cdr3_aa: CASSPTSGRTKNIQYF
cdr3_nt: TGTGCCAGCAGCCCTACTAGCGGGAGGACCAAAAACATTCAGTACTTC
clone_size: NA
d_call: TRBD2
v_call: TRBV9
j_call: TRBJ2-4

cdr3_aa: CASSLSRTYGELFF
cdr3_nt: TGTGCCAGCAGTTTATCGCGGACATACGGGGAGCTGTTTTTT
clone_size: NA
d_call: NA
v_call: TRBV27
j_call: TRBJ2-2

cdr3_aa: CASGHPPFF
cdr3_nt: TGTGCCAGCGGCCATCCCCCTTTCTTT
clone_size: NA
d_call: NA
v_call: TRBV7-8
j_call: TRBJ1-1

cdr3_aa: CASSTRQGLRAGNTIYF
cdr3_nt: TGTGCCAGCAGCACCCGACAGGGTCTCAGGGCTGGAAACACCATATATTTT
clone_size: NA
d_call: TRBD1
v_call: TRBV9
j_call: TRBJ1-3

cdr3_aa: CASSLTGSRYGYTF
cdr3_nt: TGTGCCAGCAGCCTGACAGGGTCTCGATATGGCTACACCTTC
clone_size: NA
d_call: TRBD1
v_call: TRBV7-2
j_call: TRBJ1-2

cdr3_aa: CASSIEGLDGSYEQYF
cdr3_nt: TGTGCCAGTAGTATAGAAGGACTAGACGGCTCCTACGAGCAGTACTTC
clone_size: NA
d_call: TRBD2
v_call: TRBV19
j_call: TRBJ2-7

cdr3_aa: CASSQPTGSNTEAFF
cdr3_nt: TGTGCCAGCAGTCAACCGACAGGCTCGAACACTGAAGCTTTCTTT
clone_size: few
d_call: NA
v_call: TRBV28
j_call: TRBJ1-1

cdr3_aa: CASSPRDRGKVDRYEQYF
cdr3_nt: TGTGCCAGCAGCCCCCGGGACAGGGGGAAAGTAGATCGGTACGAGCAGTACTTC
clone_size: once
d_call: TRBD1
v_call: TRBV7-9
j_call: TRBJ2-7

cdr3_aa: CASSQGSLAGGQFF
cdr3_nt: TGTGCCAGCAGCCAAGGCAGCCTAGCGGGAGGTCAGTTCTTC
clone_size: once
d_call: TRBD2
v_call: TRBV4-2
j_call: TRBJ2-1

cdr3_aa: CASSPEEGHGAGANVLTF
cdr3_nt: TGTGCCAGCAGCCCCGAAGAGGGCCATGGGGCTGGGGCCAACGTCCTGACTTTC
clone_size: NA
d_call: NA
v_call: TRBV9
j_call: TRBJ2-6

cdr3_aa: CASSFLAPGQGANGELFF
cdr3_nt: TGCGCCAGCAGCTTCCTTGCTCCGGGACAGGGGGCGAACGGGGAGCTGTTTTTT
clone_size: NA
d_call: TRBD1
v_call: TRBV5-1
j_call: TRBJ2-2

cdr3_aa: CASSSSGGAQPQHF
cdr3_nt: TGTGCCAGCAGTTCGTCGGGGGGCGCTCAGCCCCAGCATTTT
clone_size: NA
d_call: NA
v_call: TRBV28
j_call: TRBJ1-5

cdr3_aa: CASSLEQGHYGYTF
cdr3_nt: TGCGCCAGCAGCTTGGAACAGGGCCACTATGGCTACACCTTC
clone_size: NA
d_call: NA
v_call: TRBV5-1
j_call: TRBJ1-2

cdr3_aa: CASRPGTGDYEQYF
cdr3_nt: TGTGCCTCCCGACCTGGGACAGGGGACTACGAGCAGTACTTC
clone_size: NA
d_call: TRBD1
v_call: TRBV10-3
j_call: TRBJ2-7

cdr3_aa: CASSLANRGDTQYF
cdr3_nt: TGTGCCAGCAGCTTGGCCAACAGGGGGGATACGCAGTATTTT
clone_size: NA
d_call: TRBD1
v_call: TRBV5-4
j_call: TRBJ2-3

cdr3_aa: CASSFGQGAGEQYF
cdr3_nt: TGTGCCAGCAGCTTCGGACAGGGGGCCGGGGAGCAGTACTTC
clone_size: NA
d_call: TRBD1
v_call: TRBV11-2
j_call: TRBJ2-7

cdr3_aa: CASSGGDVGNQPQHF
cdr3_nt: TGTGCCAGCAGTGGGGGAGACGTGGGGAATCAGCCCCAGCATTTT
clone_size: NA
d_call: NA
v_call: TRBV6-1
j_call: TRBJ1-5

cdr3_aa: CASSLKEREGTDTQYF
cdr3_nt: TGTGCCAGCAGTTTAAAGGAGCGGGAGGGTACAGATACGCAGTATTTT
clone_size: once
d_call: TRBD2
v_call: TRBV27
j_call: TRBJ2-3

cdr3_aa: CASRDTSSGEQFF
cdr3_nt: TGTGCCAGCAGAGATACTAGCTCAGGTGAGCAGTTCTTC
clone_size: few
d_call: NA
v_call: TRBV2
j_call: TRBJ2-1

cdr3_aa: CASSQEAGGGKNIQYF
cdr3_nt: TGTGCCAGCAGCCAAGAGGCAGGGGGCGGCAAAAACATTCAGTACTTC
clone_size: once
d_call: TRBD1
v_call: TRBV4-2
j_call: TRBJ2-4